This T cell receptor (beta chain) was recorded in a study of CD8+CD57+ T cells in acquired aplastic anemia. Study-wide background: Average DNA yield from sorted CD4+ and CD8+ cells was about 2.9 ug.

Researchers used genomic DNA as the template to profile TCR beta VDJ and CDR3. TCRdb fed the reads into MiXCR, producing one record per CDR3 protein. The table records approximately 170,000 distinct CDR3 sequences, 60% to 70% of them present only once. Note on this clonotype: The germline gene is not matched at one end of the junction; a read error may be the cause.

The sequence came from a human donor in good health. What was sequenced was sorted CD4+, CD8+, or CD8+CD57+ T cells (not recorded which) from PBMCs.

DNA for the CDR3: TGTGCCAGTAAATTGACAGGGAACACTGAAGCTTTCTTT. Translated, it gives CASKLTGNTEAFF. The chain links TRBV5-1 to TRBJ1-1, with D perhaps matching TRBD1 (6 bases). Germline V gene data show CDR1 as SGHRS and CDR2 as YFSETQ. CDR3 size: 13 residues.